Each of the 2 T cell receptor beta chains below was sequenced from the same sample in a study of blood T cell repertoires in COVID-19. TCRdb's copy holds only in-frame clones and misses some; the assay was immunoSEQ multiplex PCR. The sample records roughly 250,000 clones, more than 85% being singletons. Source material: PBMCs or T cells enriched from blood (not recorded which). These receptors were collected from a woman in her forties or fifties who had recovered from COVID-19.

The J gene is TRBJ2-7, the V gene TRBV15; 15 positions match TRBD2. V gave up 3 bases and J gave up 0 bases; unmatched junction bases: 3. CDR1 is LNHNV and CDR2 is YYDKDF in the germline V gene (reference sequence). CDR3 length equals 17 residues. CDR3 coding DNA: TGTGCCACCAGCAGTGGGACTAGCGGGAGGTTCTCCTACGAGCAGTACTTC. Translated, it gives CATSSGTSGRFSYEQYF.

The chain couples TRBV19 to TRBJ1-3, with 7 positions matching TRBD1. This CDR3 has 14 residues. CDR1 and CDR2 from the germline V gene are LNHDA and SQIVND (reference sequence). The junction had 3 bases not matched to a gene; V was cut back by 7 bases and J by 0 bases. The CDR3 region has the DNA TGTGCCAGTACAGGACAGGTCTCTGGAAACACCATATATTTT. Residues: CASTGQVSGNTIYF.